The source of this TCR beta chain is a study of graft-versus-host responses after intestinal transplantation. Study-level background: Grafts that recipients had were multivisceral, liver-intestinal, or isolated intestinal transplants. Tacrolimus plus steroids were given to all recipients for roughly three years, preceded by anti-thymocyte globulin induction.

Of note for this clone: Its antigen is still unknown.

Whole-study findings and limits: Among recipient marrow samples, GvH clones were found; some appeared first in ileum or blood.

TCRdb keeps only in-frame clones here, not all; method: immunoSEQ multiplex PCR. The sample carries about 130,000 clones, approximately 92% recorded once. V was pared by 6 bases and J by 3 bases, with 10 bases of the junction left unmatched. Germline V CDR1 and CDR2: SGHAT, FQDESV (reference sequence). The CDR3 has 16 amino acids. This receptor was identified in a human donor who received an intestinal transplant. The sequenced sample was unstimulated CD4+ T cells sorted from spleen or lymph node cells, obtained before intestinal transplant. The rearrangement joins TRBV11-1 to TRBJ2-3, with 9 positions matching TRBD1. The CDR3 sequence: CASSYPTGGGTDTQYF. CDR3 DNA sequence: TGTGCCAGCAGTTACCCGACAGGGGGGGGTACAGATACGCAGTATTTT. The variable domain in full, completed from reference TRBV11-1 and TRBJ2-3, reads EAEVAQSPRYKITEKSQAVAFWCDPISGHATLYWYRQILGQGPELLVQFQDESVVDDSQLPKDRFSAERLKGVDSTLKIQPAELGDSAMYLCASSYPTGGGTDTQYFGPGTRLTVL.